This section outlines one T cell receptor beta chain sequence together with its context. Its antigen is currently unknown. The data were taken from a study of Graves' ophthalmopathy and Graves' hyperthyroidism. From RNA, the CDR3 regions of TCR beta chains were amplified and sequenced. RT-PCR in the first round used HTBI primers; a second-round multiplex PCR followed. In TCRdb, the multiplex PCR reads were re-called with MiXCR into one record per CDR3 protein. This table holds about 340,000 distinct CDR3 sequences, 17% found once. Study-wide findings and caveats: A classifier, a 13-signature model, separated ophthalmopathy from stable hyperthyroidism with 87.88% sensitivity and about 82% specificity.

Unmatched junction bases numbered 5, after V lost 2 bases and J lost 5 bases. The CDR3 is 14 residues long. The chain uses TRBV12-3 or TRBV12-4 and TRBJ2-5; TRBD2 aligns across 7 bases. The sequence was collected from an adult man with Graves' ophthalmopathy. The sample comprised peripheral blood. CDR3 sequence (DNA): TGTGCCAGCAGTTTATTTCAGGGAGGGGAGACCCAGTACTTC. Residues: CASSLFQGGETQYF.